This T cell receptor beta chain was identified in a study of radiotherapy plus CTLA-4 blockade in lung cancer. Regarding the study as a whole: The study found tumor-derived TCR clones expanded in blood after radiotherapy plus ipilimumab.

TCRdb's table, derived via immunoSEQ multiplex PCR, lists solely in-frame clones and lacks some. The table includes tens of thousands of clones, over 70% detected once. There are 14 residues in the CDR3. The ends lost 3 bases at V and 8 bases at J; junction bases unmatched: 7. Germline CDR1 and CDR2: SGHTS and YDEGEE. Of note for this clone: Its target is unknown.

This sequence joins TRBV5-8 and TRBJ1-4; 7 bases map to TRBD1. This clonotype originated in a human donor with non-small cell lung cancer who had a partial response to radiotherapy plus ipilimumab. Some clones in this sample may be carry-over from other donors' samples. The source material was peripheral blood, sampled from a patient treated with radiotherapy plus ipilimumab. The CDR3 DNA reads as TGTGCCAGCAGCTCCCTAGGGACAGACGAAAAACTGTTTTTT. It yields the protein CASSSLGTDEKLFF.